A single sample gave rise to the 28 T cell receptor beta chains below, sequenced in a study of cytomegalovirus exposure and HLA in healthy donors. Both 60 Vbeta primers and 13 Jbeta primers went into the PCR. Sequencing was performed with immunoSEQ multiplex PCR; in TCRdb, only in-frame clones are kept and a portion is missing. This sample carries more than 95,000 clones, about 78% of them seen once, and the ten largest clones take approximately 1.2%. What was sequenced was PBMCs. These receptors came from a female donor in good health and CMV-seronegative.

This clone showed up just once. CDR3 in DNA: TGTGCCTGGAGTGTACGACAACGGGATACGCAGTATTTT. The encoded protein is CAWSVRQRDTQYF. This chain links TRBV30 with TRBJ2-3; unclear D gene. In germline, CDR1 is GTSNPN, CDR2 SVGIG (reference sequence). The germline V and J ends were trimmed by 0 bases and 6 bases, with 10 bases remaining between them. This CDR3 is built from 13 residues.

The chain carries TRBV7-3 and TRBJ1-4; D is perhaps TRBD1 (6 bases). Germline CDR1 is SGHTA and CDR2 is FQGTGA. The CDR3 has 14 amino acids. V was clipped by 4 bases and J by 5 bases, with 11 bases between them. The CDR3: CASSYTGKNEKLFF. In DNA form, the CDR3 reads TGTGCCAGCAGCTATACAGGGAAAAATGAAAAACTGTTTTTT.

The DNA of the CDR3 is TGTGCCAGCCGGGAATCGGTGAGCAATCAGCCCCAGCATTTT. This gives the protein CASRESVSNQPQHF. The rearrangement uses TRBV2 and TRBJ1-5; no firm D call. The V gene's germline CDR1 is SNHLY and CDR2 FYNNEI. Trimming took off 8 bases at V and 1 base at J, with 12 bases between the two ends. CDR3 length: 14 amino acids.

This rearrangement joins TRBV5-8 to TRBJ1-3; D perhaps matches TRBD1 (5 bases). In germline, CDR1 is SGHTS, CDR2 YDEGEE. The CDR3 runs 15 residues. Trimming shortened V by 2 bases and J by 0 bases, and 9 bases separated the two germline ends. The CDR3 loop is CASSFNRFSGNTIYF. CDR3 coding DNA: TGTGCCAGCAGCTTTAACAGGTTCTCTGGAAACACCATATATTTT.

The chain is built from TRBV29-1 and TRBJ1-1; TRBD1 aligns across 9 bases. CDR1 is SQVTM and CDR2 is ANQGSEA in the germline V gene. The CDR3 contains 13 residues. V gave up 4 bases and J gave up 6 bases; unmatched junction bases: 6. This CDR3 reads CSVGTGTGPEAFF. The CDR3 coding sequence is TGCAGCGTTGGTACCGGGACAGGGCCTGAAGCTTTCTTT.

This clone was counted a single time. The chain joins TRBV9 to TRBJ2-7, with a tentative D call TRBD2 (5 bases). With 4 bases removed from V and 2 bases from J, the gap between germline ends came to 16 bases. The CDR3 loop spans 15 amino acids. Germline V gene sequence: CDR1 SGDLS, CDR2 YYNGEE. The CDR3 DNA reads TGTGCCAGCAGCCCTCCGGGGTCTGCCCCCTACGAGCAGTACTTC. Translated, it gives CASSPPGSAPYEQYF.

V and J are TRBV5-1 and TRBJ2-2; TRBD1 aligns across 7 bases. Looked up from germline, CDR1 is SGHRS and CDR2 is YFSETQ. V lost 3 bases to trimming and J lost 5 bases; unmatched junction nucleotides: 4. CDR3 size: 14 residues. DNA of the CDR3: TGCGCCAGCAGCTCAGGGACAGCTACCGGGGAGCTGTTTTTT. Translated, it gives CASSSGTATGELFF.

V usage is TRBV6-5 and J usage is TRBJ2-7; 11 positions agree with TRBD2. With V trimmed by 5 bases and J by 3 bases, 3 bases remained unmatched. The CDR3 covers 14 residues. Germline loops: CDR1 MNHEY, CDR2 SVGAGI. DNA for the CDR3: TGTGCCAGCAGTCCTAGCGGGGGGCACTACGAGCAGTACTTC. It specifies CASSPSGGHYEQYF.

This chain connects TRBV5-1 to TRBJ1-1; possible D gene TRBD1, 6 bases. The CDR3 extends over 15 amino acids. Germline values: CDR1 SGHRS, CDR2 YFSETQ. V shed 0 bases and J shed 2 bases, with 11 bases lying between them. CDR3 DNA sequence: TGCGCCAGCAGCTTGGGGACAGCCATTAACACTGAAGCTTTCTTT. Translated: CASSLGTAINTEAFF.

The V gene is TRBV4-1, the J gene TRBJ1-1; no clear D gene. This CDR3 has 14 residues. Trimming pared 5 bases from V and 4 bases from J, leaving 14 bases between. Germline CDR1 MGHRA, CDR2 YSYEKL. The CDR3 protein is CASSSRTGSTEAFF. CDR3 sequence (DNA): TGCGCCAGCAGCTCCCGGACTGGATCCACTGAAGCTTTCTTT.

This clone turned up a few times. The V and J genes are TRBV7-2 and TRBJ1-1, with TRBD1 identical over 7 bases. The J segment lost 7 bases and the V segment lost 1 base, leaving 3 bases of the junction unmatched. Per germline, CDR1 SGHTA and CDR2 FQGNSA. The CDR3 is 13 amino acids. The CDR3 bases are TGTGCCAGCAGCTTAGTGACAGGGCTTGAAGCTTTCTTT. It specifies CASSLVTGLEAFF.

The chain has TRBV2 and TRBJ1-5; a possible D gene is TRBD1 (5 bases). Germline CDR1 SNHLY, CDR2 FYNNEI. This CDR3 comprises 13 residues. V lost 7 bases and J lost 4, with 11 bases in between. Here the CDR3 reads CASIDRLNQPQHF. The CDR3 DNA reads TGTGCCAGCATAGACAGACTTAATCAGCCCCAGCATTTT.

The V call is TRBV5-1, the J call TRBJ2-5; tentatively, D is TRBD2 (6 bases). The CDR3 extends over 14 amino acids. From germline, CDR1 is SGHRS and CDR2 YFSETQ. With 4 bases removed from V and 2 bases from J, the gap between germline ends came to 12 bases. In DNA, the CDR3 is TGCGCCAGCAGCCTGGGCGGGGCGCAAGAGACCCAGTACTTC. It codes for CASSLGGAQETQYF.

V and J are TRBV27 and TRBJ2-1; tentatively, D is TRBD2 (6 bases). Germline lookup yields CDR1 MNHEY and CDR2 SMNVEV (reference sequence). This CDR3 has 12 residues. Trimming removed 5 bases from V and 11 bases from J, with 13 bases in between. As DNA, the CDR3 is TGTGCCAGCAGTGCTCTCGGGAGAAAGCAGTTCTTC. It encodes CASSALGRKQFF.

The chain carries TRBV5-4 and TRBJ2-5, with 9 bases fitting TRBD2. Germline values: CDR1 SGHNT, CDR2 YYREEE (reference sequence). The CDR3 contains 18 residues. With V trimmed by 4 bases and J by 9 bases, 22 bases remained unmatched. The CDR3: CASSGSPGPSGVGMAQYF. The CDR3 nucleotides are TGTGCCAGCAGCGGATCCCCCGGCCCTAGCGGGGTGGGTATGGCCCAGTACTTC.

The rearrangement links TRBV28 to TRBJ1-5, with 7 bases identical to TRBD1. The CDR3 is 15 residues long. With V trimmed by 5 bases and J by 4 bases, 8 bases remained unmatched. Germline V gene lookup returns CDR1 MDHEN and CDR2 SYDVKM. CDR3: CASSPAPGQNQPQHF. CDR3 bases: TGTGCCAGCAGTCCCGCCCCGGGACAGAATCAGCCCCAGCATTTT.

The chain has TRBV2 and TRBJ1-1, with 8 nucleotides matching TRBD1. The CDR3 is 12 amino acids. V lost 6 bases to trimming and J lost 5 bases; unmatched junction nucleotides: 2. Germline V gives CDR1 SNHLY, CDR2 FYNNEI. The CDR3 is CASRTGGTEAFF. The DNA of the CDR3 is TGTGCCAGCAGAACAGGGGGGACTGAAGCTTTCTTT.

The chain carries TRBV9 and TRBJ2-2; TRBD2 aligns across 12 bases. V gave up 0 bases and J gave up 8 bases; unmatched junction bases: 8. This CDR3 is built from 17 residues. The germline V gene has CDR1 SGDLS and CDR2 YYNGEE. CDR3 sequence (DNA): TGTGCCAGCAGCGTAGAACCTAGCGGGGGGGCCGAGGGGGAGCTGTTTTTT. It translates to CASSVEPSGGAEGELFF.

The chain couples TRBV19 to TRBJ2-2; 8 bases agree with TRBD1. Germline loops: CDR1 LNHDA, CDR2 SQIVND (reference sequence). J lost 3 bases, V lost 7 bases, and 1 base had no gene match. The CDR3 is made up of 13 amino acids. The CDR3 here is CASNRGDTGELFF. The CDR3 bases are TGTGCCAGTAACAGGGGGGACACCGGGGAGCTGTTTTTT.

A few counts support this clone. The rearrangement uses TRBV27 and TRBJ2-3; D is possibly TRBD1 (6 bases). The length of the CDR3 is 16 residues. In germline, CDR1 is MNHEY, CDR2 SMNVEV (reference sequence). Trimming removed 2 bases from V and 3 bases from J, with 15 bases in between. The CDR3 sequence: CASSLIPTGPTDTQYF. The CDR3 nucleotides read TGTGCCAGCAGTTTAATCCCGACAGGCCCGACAGATACGCAGTATTTT.

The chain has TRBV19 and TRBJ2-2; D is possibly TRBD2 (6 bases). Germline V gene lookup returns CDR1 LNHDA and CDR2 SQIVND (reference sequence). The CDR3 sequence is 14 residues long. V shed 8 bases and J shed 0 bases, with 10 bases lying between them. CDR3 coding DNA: TGTGCCAGTGGATGGGGGGCGAACACCGGGGAGCTGTTTTTT. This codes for CASGWGANTGELFF.

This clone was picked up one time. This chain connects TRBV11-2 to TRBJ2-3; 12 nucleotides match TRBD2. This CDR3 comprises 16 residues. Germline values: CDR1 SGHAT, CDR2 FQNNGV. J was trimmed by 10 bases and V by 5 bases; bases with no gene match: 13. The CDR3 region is CASSQLAGGPVGAQYF. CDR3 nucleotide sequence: TGTGCCAGCAGCCAACTAGCGGGAGGTCCCGTCGGGGCGCAGTATTTT.

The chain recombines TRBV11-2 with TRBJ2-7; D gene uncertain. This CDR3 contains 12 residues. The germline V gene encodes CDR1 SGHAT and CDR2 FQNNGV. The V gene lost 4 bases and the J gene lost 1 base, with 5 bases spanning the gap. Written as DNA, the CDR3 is TGTGCCAGCAGCTCCAGATCCTACGAGCAGTACTTC. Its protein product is CASSSRSYEQYF.

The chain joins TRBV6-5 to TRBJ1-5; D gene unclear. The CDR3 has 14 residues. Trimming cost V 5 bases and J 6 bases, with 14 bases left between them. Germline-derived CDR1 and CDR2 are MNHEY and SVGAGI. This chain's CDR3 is CASSGPGLAQPQHF. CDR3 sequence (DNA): TGTGCCAGCAGTGGTCCGGGGTTGGCTCAGCCCCAGCATTTT.

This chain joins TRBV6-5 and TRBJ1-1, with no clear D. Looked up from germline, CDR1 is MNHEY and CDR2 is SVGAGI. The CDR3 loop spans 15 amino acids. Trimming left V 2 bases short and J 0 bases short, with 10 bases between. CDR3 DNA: TGTGCCAGCAGTTACGGAGTGGTGATGAACACTGAAGCTTTCTTT. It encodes CASSYGVVMNTEAFF.

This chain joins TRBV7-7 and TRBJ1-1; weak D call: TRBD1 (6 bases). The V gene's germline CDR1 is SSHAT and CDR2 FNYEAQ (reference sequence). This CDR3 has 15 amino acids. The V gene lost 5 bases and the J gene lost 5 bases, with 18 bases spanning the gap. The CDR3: CASSPLDMGATEAFF. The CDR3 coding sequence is TGTGCCAGCAGCCCGTTAGATATGGGGGCGACTGAAGCTTTCTTT. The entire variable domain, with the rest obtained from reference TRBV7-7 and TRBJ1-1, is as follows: GAGVSQSPRYKVTKRGQDVTLRCDPISSHATLYWYQQALGQGPEFLTYFNYEAQPDKSGLPSDRFSAERPEGSISTLTIQRTEQRDSAMYRCASSPLDMGATEAFFGQGTRLTVV.

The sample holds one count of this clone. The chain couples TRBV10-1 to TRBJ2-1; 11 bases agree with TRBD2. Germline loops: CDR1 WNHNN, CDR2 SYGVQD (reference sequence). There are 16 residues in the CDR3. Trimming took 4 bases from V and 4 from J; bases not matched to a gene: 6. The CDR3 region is CASSGAGTSGYNEQFF. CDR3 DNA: TGCGCCAGCAGTGGGGCCGGGACTAGCGGATACAATGAGCAGTTCTTC.

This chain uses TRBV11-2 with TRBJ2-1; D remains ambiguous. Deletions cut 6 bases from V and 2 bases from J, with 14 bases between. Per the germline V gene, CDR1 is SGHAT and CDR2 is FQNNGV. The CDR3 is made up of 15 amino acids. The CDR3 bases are TGTGCCAGCAGTTTTAGCTTAAATACCTACAATGAGCAGTTCTTC. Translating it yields CASSFSLNTYNEQFF.